This TCR beta chain was identified during a study of T cells in Graves' hyperthyroidism and ophthalmopathy (dated by TCRdb to between 2018 and 2021). A note on the overall study: Peripheral blood samples were taken at the time of initial diagnosis, prior to any treatment. The study also compared thyroid tissue and blood T-cell repertoires from five or six Graves' hyperthyroidism patients. According to the paper, TCR Vbeta CDR3 sequencing was carried out on 135 peripheral blood samples, which came from 40 to 45 ophthalmopathy, under 85 hyperthyroidism and approximately 17 progressor patients. Whether ophthalmopathy could be predicted prospectively was tested in an independent validation cohort made up of roughly 20 hyperthyroidism patients plus 17 patients who later progressed to ophthalmopathy. To identify distinguishing TCR V-J signatures, a discovery cohort of 95 to 100 patients was used, comprising 40 to 45 with Graves' ophthalmopathy and under 60 with stable Graves' hyperthyroidism. After blood sampling, hyperthyroidism patients were treated with methimazole at a starting dose of 30 mg daily, and ophthalmopathy patients were treated with high-dose intravenous methylprednisolone. The 100 or so discovery patients were divided at random into training and test sets in a 7:3 ratio. Results the study describes overall, beyond this receptor: Blood samples also contained most of the expanded thyroid clonotypes (frequency above 0.001), which suggests that blood repertoires may reflect thyroid immune responses. In validation, the model predicted progression to ophthalmopathy a median of 6.5 months before onset, with about 71% sensitivity and almost 75% specificity. In cross-validation, a model built on a 13 V-J signature told ophthalmopathy apart from stable hyperthyroidism with roughly 87% sensitivity and approximately 81% specificity, and in testing the same model reached 80%/75%. No statistical method was used to fix the sample size in advance, and group allocation was not hidden from the investigators.

The TCR beta CDR3 regions were amplified from the RNA transcripts. For the first round of RT-PCR on the TCR CDR3, the HTBI primer set was used together with the Qiagen OneStep RT-PCR kit. Libraries were constructed in a second round of multiplex PCR, after which size selection and purification were carried out. Sequencing of the libraries was done on an Illumina HiSeq2000 using paired-end 100 bp reads. The paper's processing steps were these. Raw data were processed with SOAPnuke, discarding reads with adapters, uncalled bases, mean Phred below 15, or no exact constant-primer or identifier match. COPE v1.2.5 was used to merge the high-quality paired reads, and each unique nucleotide sequence was defined as a clonotype. MiTCR v1.1 was used to align the clonotypes against IMGT TRBV, TRBD and TRBJ reference segments. Only V-J combinations with frequency above 0.0001, covering approximately 99% of repertoires, were analysed. The TCS score was defined as the ratio of F50 (clonal expansion) to E x V (chaos), calculated using BLOSUM62-based TCRdist between CDR3 peptides within each V-J. Welch's t-statistics and random forest reduced 500 to 650 V-J features to 13, which were used in a naive Bayes classifier (R e1071). TCRdb reran the public reads through fastp at Q25 and MiXCR, keeping productive beta chains. Each entry merges the rows of one CDR3 protein and shows their most common DNA and genes. Clone size and V and J calls follow TCRdb, not the original study. The sample data list 500,000 to 750,000 distinct CDR3 sequences, and around 14% of these were observed just once. The ten most abundant clones make up roughly 7.7% of the sample.

Here V drops 1 base and J drops 5 bases, and the junction holds 6 bases not matched to any gene. The CDR1 and CDR2 encoded by the germline V gene are LGHNA and YNFKEQ. The CDR3 numbers 15 residues from cysteine through phenylalanine. This entry keeps only the CDR3 DNA: 45 bases, framed from base 1. Moderately to severely active disease, a Clinical Activity Score of at least 3, a NOSPECS grade of at least 4, and a duration under 3 months were present in ophthalmopathy patients. Exclusion was applied to patients with uncontrolled infections, other autoimmune diseases, pregnancy or lactation. Diagnoses relied on clinical symptoms, serum thyroxine and TRAb, thyroid ultrasound and orbital computed tomography. PBMCs were separated from approximately 9.9 ml of fresh peripheral blood using Ficoll-Paque density gradient centrifugation. Total RNA was extracted with Trizol reagent, and quality was checked on an Agilent 2100 Bioanalyzer.

Of note for this clonotype: This receptor's antigen is unknown. No quality values exist for individual bases; no much larger clone is one base distant.

The material sequenced was blood. In this chain, TRBV4-2 is recombined with TRBJ2-3, with TRBD2 identical over 7 junction bases. The source is a woman younger than 30 with Graves' ophthalmopathy. The DNA sequence reads TGTGCCAGCAGCCAAGGGACGGAGCGGGGAGATACGCAGTATTTT. Translated, this is CASSQGTERGDTQYF.